The T cell receptor (beta chain) under discussion was sequenced for a study of tumor-infiltrating lymphocytes in localized non-small cell lung cancer. Points on this clone: Its antigen remains unknown.

From germline, CDR1 is SGHRS and CDR2 YFSETQ. Trimming at V came to 2 bases and at J to 4 bases, leaving 7 bases not matched to a gene. This CDR3 comprises 18 residues. The study's findings and limits: Compared with uninvolved lung, tumors showed higher T cell infiltration by TCRbeta sequencing. Not all patients were TCR sequenced, owing to tissue quantity.

Method: immunoSEQ multiplex PCR; TCRdb's copy keeps in-frame clones and lacks some. The table records about 12,000 clones, 86% of them present only once. The sequence was collected from a human donor with non-small cell lung cancer. The sequencing input was lung tumor tissue. The chain employs TRBV5-1 and TRBJ2-2; 14 bases match TRBD2. Written as DNA, the CDR3 is TGCGCCAGCAGCTTCGGGACTAGCGGGAGATGGAGCACCGGGGAGCTGTTTTTT. It is translated as CASSFGTSGRWSTGELFF. Looking up the rest from reference TRBV5-1 and TRBJ2-2 gives the full variable domain: KAGVTQTPRYLIKTRGQQVTLSCSPISGHRSVSWYQQTPGQGLQFLFEYFSETQRNKGNFPGRFSGRQFSNSRSEMNVSTLELGDSALYLCASSFGTSGRWSTGELFFGEGSRLTVL.